The 23 T cell receptor beta chains in this list originate from one sample, sequenced in a study of blood T cell repertoires in COVID-19. The assay was immunoSEQ multiplex PCR, and TCRdb's table has in-frame clones only and misses some. This sample has about 81,000 clones; nearly 95% occur once, and the top ten carry roughly 4%. The sequencing sample was made of peripheral blood. The receptors were gathered from a human donor with active COVID-19. The donor label of this sample is uncertain.

V gene TRBV29-1 combines with J gene TRBJ2-5; D gene uncertain. Germline assignment: CDR1 SQVTM and CDR2 ANQGSEA. Trimming stripped 4 bases from V and 4 bases from J, with 13 bases between. This CDR3 comprises 13 residues. The CDR3 is CSVVPGTPETQYF. CDR3 in DNA: TGCAGCGTTGTCCCAGGAACCCCAGAGACCCAGTACTTC.

This clone was recorded only once. The gene calls are TRBV28 and TRBJ1-4; a possible D gene is TRBD1 (6 bases). The CDR3 contains 14 residues. V lost 6 bases to trimming and J lost 5 bases, with 13 bases between them. Per germline, CDR1 MDHEN and CDR2 SYDVKM. CDR3 DNA sequence: TGTGCCAGCAGACAAGGAGACAGGAATGAAAAACTGTTTTTT. Its protein is CASRQGDRNEKLFF.

The chain couples TRBV2 to TRBJ1-2; a possible D gene is TRBD1 (5 bases). This CDR3 contains 16 residues. Looked up from germline, CDR1 is SNHLY and CDR2 is FYNNEI. V was clipped by 0 bases and J by 2 bases, with 13 bases between them. The CDR3 nucleotides are TGTGCCAGCAGTGAAGCGCTCGCAGGGATCAACTATGGCTACACCTTC. Protein sequence: CASSEALAGINYGYTF.

CDR3 coding DNA: TGCGCCAGCAGCTTGGGAGGCGGGATCGTCGGGGAGCTGTTTTTT. Its protein is CASSLGGGIVGELFF. The chain uses TRBV5-1 and TRBJ2-2; D may be TRBD2 (6 bases). V was shortened by 0 bases and J by 7 bases, with 13 bases between the two germline ends. The CDR3 totals 15 residues. From germline, CDR1 is SGHRS and CDR2 YFSETQ.

This sequence joins TRBV10-3 and TRBJ1-6; D remains unclear. The germline CDR1 and CDR2 sequences are ENHRY and SYGVKD. CDR3 length: 14 residues. V lost 6 bases and J lost 9, with 15 bases in between. DNA of the CDR3: TGTGCCATCAGGAGGGATAGTTCGAGTTCACCCCTCCACTTT. Residues: CAIRRDSSSSPLHF.

The genes are TRBV18 and TRBJ2-5; D gene uncertain. Trimming pared 8 bases from V and 0 bases from J, leaving 4 bases between. This CDR3 spans 11 amino acids. Per the germline V gene, CDR1 is KGHSH and CDR2 is LQKENI. CDR3: CASNYQETQYF. The CDR3 nucleotides read TGTGCCAGCAACTACCAAGAGACCCAGTACTTC.

The CDR3 coding sequence is TGTGCCAGCAGCTACTGGGACAGCCCCTACGAGCAGTACTTC. Residues: CASSYWDSPYEQYF. The chain joins TRBV11-3 to TRBJ2-7; 7 bases line up with TRBD1. Germline V lookup: CDR1 SGHNT, CDR2 YENEEA. V was clipped by 4 bases and J by 2 bases; unmatched bases: 5. The CDR3 runs 14 residues.

The chain joins TRBV10-3 to TRBJ2-3, with TRBD1 matching over 8 bases. Germline loops: CDR1 ENHRY, CDR2 SYGVKD. The CDR3 extends over 15 amino acids. J lost 2 bases, V lost 10 bases, and 11 bases had no gene match. CDR3 in amino acids: CATQDREGVTDTQYF. The CDR3 coding sequence is TGTGCCACCCAGGACAGGGAAGGGGTCACAGATACGCAGTATTTT.

The V and J genes are TRBV6-6 and TRBJ1-2, with D possibly TRBD1 on 5 matching bases. This CDR3 region has 15 residues. V was pared by 1 base and J by 1 base, with 10 bases between. Germline V gene lookup returns CDR1 MNHNY and CDR2 SVGAGI (reference sequence). The CDR3 reads CASSYLAGINYGYTF. In DNA, the CDR3 is TGTGCCAGCAGTTACTTAGCAGGGATTAACTATGGCTACACCTTC.

The V and J genes are TRBV7-9 and TRBJ1-5; D is perhaps TRBD1 (5 bases). Germline assignment: CDR1 SEHNR and CDR2 FQNEAQ (reference sequence). V lost 0 bases and J lost 4, with 13 bases in between. The CDR3 loop spans 16 amino acids. As DNA, the CDR3 is TGTGCCAGCAGCTTAGCCACCGGGACTGGAAATCAGCCCCAGCATTTT. This translates into CASSLATGTGNQPQHF.

The sample holds one count of this clone. The chain joins TRBV4-1 to TRBJ1-2; tentative D call: TRBD1 (5 bases). Trimming shortened V by 4 bases and J by 0 bases, and 12 bases separated the two germline ends. Per the germline V gene, CDR1 is MGHRA and CDR2 is YSYEKL. This CDR3 is 15 amino acids long. The chain's CDR3 is CASSPRKGTNYGYTF. For the CDR3, the DNA is TGCGCCAGCAGCCCCCGGAAGGGGACTAACTATGGCTACACCTTC.

The V call is TRBV10-3, the J call TRBJ2-3; TRBD1 aligns across 10 bases. Germline assignment: CDR1 ENHRY and CDR2 SYGVKD. The CDR3 is 15 amino acids. J lost 4 bases, V lost 10 bases, and 11 bases had no gene match. The CDR3, as DNA: TGTGCCACGAAATTGGGGGACAGGGGAGCAGATACGCAGTATTTT. Translating gives CATKLGDRGADTQYF.

The J gene is TRBJ2-7, the V gene TRBV28, with a tentative D call TRBD1 (6 bases). CDR3 size: 13 residues. CDR1 MDHEN and CDR2 SYDVKM come from the germline V gene. Trimming removed 6 bases from V and 5 bases from J, with 14 bases in between. The CDR3 region is CASREMGANEQYF. The DNA of the CDR3 is TGTGCCAGCAGGGAAATGGGGGCGAACGAGCAGTACTTC.

The rearrangement uses TRBV13 and TRBJ2-7; TRBD2 matches 7 bases. This CDR3 comprises 13 residues. The trim removed 5 bases at V and 12 bases at J, leaving 13 bases unmatched. Germline CDR1 and CDR2: PRHDT and FYEKMQ (reference sequence). CDR3: CASSIGLSGGRYF. The CDR3 DNA reads TGTGCCAGCAGCATCGGTCTGTCGGGAGGCCGGTACTTC. The full variable domain, its missing parts supplied by reference TRBV13 and TRBJ2-7, is AAGVIQSPRHLIKEKRETATLKCYPIPRHDTVYWYQQGPGQDPQFLISFYEKMQSDKGSIPDRFSAQQFSDYHSELNMSSLELGDSALYFCASSIGLSGGRYFGPGTRLTVT.

The rearrangement links TRBV7-9 to TRBJ2-7; no reliable D call. The V gene's germline CDR1 is SEHNR and CDR2 FQNEAQ (reference sequence). V lost 5 bases and J lost 6, with 11 bases in between. This CDR3 comprises 12 residues. CDR3 amino acids: CASSPQVSEQYF. The CDR3 DNA reads TGTGCCAGCAGCCCCCAGGTCTCCGAGCAGTACTTC.

The chain employs TRBV3-1 (or the pseudogene TRBV3-2) and TRBJ2-1; D call uncertain. Deletions cut 2 bases from V and 3 bases from J, with 5 bases between. Germline V gives CDR1 LGHDT, CDR2 YNNKEL (reference sequence). The CDR3 has 13 amino acids. The DNA for the CDR3 is TGTGCCAGCAGCCAAAGACACTACAATGAGCAGTTCTTC. This sequence encodes CASSQRHYNEQFF.

This chain joins TRBV7-6 and TRBJ1-6; unclear D gene. Germline-derived CDR1 and CDR2 are SGHVS and FNYEAQ. This CDR3 comprises 17 residues. V was cut by 1 base and J by 2 bases, with 12 bases left in between. The CDR3 coding sequence is TGTGCCAGCAGCTTAGGGACTGAAGCCGCCTATAATTCACCCCTCCACTTT. Residues: CASSLGTEAAYNSPLHF. The full variable domain, its missing parts supplied by reference TRBV7-6 and TRBJ1-6, is GAGVSQSPRYKVTKRGQDVALRCDPISGHVSLYWYRQALGQGPEFLTYFNYEAQQDKSGLPNDRFSAERPEGSISTLTIQRTEQRDSAMYRCASSLGTEAAYNSPLHFGNGTRLTVT.

The chain employs TRBV2 and TRBJ2-7; 10 bases match TRBD2. Germline assignment: CDR1 SNHLY and CDR2 FYNNEI. CDR3 size: 15 residues. The ends lost 6 bases at V and 2 bases at J; junction bases unmatched: 7. CDR3 amino acids: CASSPSGRVPYEQYF. In nucleotides, the CDR3 is TGTGCCAGCAGCCCCAGCGGGAGGGTACCCTACGAGCAGTACTTC.

The CDR3 region has the DNA TGCGCCAGCAGCTTGTCGGTGGGGGCAGGGAACTACGAGCAGTACTTC. Encoded protein: CASSLSVGAGNYEQYF. The rearrangement uses TRBV5-1 and TRBJ2-7; possibly TRBD1 for D (6 bases). CDR1 and CDR2 (germline): SGHRS, YFSETQ. The V end was cut by 1 base, the J end by 3 bases, with 17 bases between. This CDR3 contains 16 residues. Combining the CDR3 with reference TRBV5-1 and TRBJ2-7 gives the whole variable domain KAGVTQTPRYLIKTRGQQVTLSCSPISGHRSVSWYQQTPGQGLQFLFEYFSETQRNKGNFPGRFSGRQFSNSRSEMNVSTLELGDSALYLCASSLSVGAGNYEQYFGPGTRLTVT.

The V call is TRBV5-1, the J call TRBJ2-7; D perhaps matches TRBD2 (6 bases). The CDR3 length is 14 residues. Germline lookup yields CDR1 SGHRS and CDR2 YFSETQ. Trimming pared 0 bases from V and 1 base from J, leaving 8 bases between. This CDR3 reads CASSLEAGSYEQYF. Written as DNA, the CDR3 is TGCGCCAGCAGCTTGGAGGCGGGATCCTACGAGCAGTACTTC.

The CDR3 DNA sequence: TGCGCCAGCAGCCCAGGGACAGGGGGCTACGAGCAGTACTTC. It encodes CASSPGTGGYEQYF. The chain combines TRBV5-1 with TRBJ2-7; 11 bases map to TRBD1. This CDR3 has 14 amino acids. V dropped 4 bases and J dropped 3; count of bases not matched to a gene: 3. Germline-derived CDR1 and CDR2 are SGHRS and YFSETQ.

The genes are TRBV25-1 and TRBJ2-7, with 7 bases fitting TRBD1. Germline loops: CDR1 MGHDK, CDR2 SYGVNS. The CDR3 runs to 16 residues. V lost 4 bases and J lost 0; bases outside the gene matches: 9. The CDR3 bases are TGTGCCAGCAGTGGTCTGATCCAGGGGGTCTCCTACGAGCAGTACTTC. It specifies CASSGLIQGVSYEQYF.

This chain links TRBV28 with TRBJ2-5; TRBD1 aligns across 10 bases. The J segment lost 2 bases and the V segment lost 4 bases, leaving 7 bases of the junction unmatched. The germline gives CDR1 MDHEN, CDR2 SYDVKM. CDR3 size: 16 residues. CDR3 bases: TGTGCCAGCAGTTCGAGGACAGGGGGTAAACAAGAGACCCAGTACTTC. Translation gives CASSSRTGGKQETQYF.